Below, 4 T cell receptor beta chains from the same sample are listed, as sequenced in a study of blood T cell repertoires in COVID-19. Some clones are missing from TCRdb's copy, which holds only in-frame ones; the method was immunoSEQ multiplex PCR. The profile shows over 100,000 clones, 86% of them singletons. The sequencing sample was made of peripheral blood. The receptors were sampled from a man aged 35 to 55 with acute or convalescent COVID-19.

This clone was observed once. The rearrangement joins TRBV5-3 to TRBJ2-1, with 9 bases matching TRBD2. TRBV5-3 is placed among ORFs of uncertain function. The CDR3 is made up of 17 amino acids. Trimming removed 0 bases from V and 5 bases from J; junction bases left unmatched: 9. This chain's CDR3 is CARSLAGREGRNNEQFF. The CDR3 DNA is TGTGCCAGAAGCTTGGCGGGGCGGGAGGGCCGGAACAATGAGCAGTTCTTC.

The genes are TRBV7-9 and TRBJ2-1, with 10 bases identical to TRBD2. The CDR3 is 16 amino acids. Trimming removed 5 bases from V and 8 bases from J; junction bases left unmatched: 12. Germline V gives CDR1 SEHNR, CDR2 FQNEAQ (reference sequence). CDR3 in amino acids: CASSTTLAGVFDEQFF. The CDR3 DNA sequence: TGTGCCAGCAGCACAACCCTAGCGGGAGTTTTCGATGAGCAGTTCTTC. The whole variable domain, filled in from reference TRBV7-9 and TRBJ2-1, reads DTGVSQNPRHKITKRGQNVTFRCDPISEHNRLYWYRQTLGQGPEFLTYFQNEAQLEKSRLLSDRFSAERPKGSFSTLEIQRTEQGDSAMYLCASSTTLAGVFDEQFFGPGTRLTVL.

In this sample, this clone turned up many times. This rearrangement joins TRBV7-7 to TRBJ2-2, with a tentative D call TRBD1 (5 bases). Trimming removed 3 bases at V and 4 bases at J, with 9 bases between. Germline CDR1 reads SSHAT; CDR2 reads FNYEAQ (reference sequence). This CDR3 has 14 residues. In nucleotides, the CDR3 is TGTGCCAGCAGCTTTCGACAGTTCACCGGGGAGCTGTTTTTT. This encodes CASSFRQFTGELFF.

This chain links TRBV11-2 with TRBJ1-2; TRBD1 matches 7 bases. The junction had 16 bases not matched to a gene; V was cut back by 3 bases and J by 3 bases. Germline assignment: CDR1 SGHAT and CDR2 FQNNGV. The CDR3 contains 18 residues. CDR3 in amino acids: CASSFSTRSRTGDYGYTF. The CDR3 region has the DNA TGTGCCAGCAGCTTTTCTACTCGGAGCCGAACAGGGGACTATGGCTACACCTTC. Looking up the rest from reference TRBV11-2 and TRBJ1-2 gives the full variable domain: EAGVAQSPRYKIIEKRQSVAFWCNPISGHATLYWYQQILGQGPKLLIQFQNNGVVDDSQLPKDRFSAERLKGVDSTLKIQPAKLEDSAVYLCASSFSTRSRTGDYGYTFGSGTRLTVV.